This T cell receptor beta chain was documented in a study of patients and donors after allogeneic stem cell transplantation. TCRdb ran MiXCR on the RT-PCR reads and lists one entry per CDR3 protein. The table includes more than 150,000 distinct CDR3 sequences, approximately 41% detected once. This clonotype was counted a single time. The CDR3 is 15 amino acids. V gave up 5 bases and J gave up 4 bases, with 17 bases separating them. Germline V gene sequence: CDR1 SGHAT, CDR2 FQDESV (reference sequence). The chain joins TRBV11-1 to TRBJ2-5; maybe TRBD1 (6 bases). The clonotype originates from a human donor who was either an allogeneic HSCT recipient or a stem cell or donor lymphocyte infusion donor (not recorded which). It is not recorded whose cells these are; they may come from a transplant donor. The sample consisted of blood, either unsorted or a sorted T cell fraction (not recorded which). CDR3 in DNA: TGTGCCAGCAGCCTCAAAAACAGGGTTTCAGAGACCCAGTACTTC. Encoded protein: CASSLKNRVSETQYF.